The 6 T cell receptor beta chains below all came from one sample that was sequenced in a study of PD-L1 blockade in urothelial cancer. Time point here: peripheral blood 6 weeks after treatment start. Generated by immunoSEQ multiplex PCR, the TCRdb table keeps only in-frame clones and is missing some. The profile shows about 48,000 clones, 65% to 85% of them singletons. Material: PBMCs, obtained around atezolizumab (anti-PD-L1) treatment. The source of these receptors is a man between 65 and 80 years old with urothelial cancer.

The chain recombines TRBV9 with TRBJ1-5; D possibly corresponds to TRBD1 (6 bases). V shed 3 bases and J shed 8 bases, with 12 bases lying between them. Germline values: CDR1 SGDLS, CDR2 YYNGEE. There are 13 residues in the CDR3. The CDR3 DNA reads TGTGCCAGCAGCGAACAGGGTACCGAGCCCCAGCATTTT. Amino acid sequence: CASSEQGTEPQHF.

This clone was picked up one time. The rearrangement joins TRBV2 to TRBJ1-4, with 7 bases aligning to TRBD1. Germline-derived CDR1 and CDR2 are SNHLY and FYNNEI. This CDR3 has 15 residues. V lost 6 bases to trimming and J lost 5 bases; unmatched junction nucleotides: 9. The CDR3 reads CASRTNRGQNEKLFF. CDR3 DNA: TGTGCCAGCAGAACCAACAGGGGACAGAATGAAAAACTGTTTTTT.

This clone was detected only a few times. The V call is TRBV2, the J call TRBJ1-5; no definite D call. Trimming cost V 8 bases and J 1 base, with 15 bases left between them. CDR3 length equals 15 residues. Germline V gives CDR1 SNHLY, CDR2 FYNNEI. CDR3 loop: CASEEVTGSNQPQHF. For the CDR3, the DNA is TGTGCCAGCGAGGAGGTAACGGGGAGCAATCAGCCCCAGCATTTT. The full variable domain, in which reference TRBV2 and TRBJ1-5 provide the parts outside the CDR3, is EPEVTQTPSHQVTQMGQEVILRCVPISNHLYFYWYRQILGQKVEFLVSFYNNEISEKSEIFDDQFSVERPDGSNFTLKIRSTKLEDSAMYFCASEEVTGSNQPQHFGDGTRLSIL.

The chain couples TRBV9 to TRBJ2-6, with 9 bases lining up with TRBD1. The CDR3 contains 18 residues. Per germline, CDR1 SGDLS and CDR2 YYNGEE. The V segment lost 0 bases and the J segment 0 bases; nucleotides outside the gene matches: 4. CDR3 in DNA: TGTGCCAGCAGCGTAGAACCGGGACAGGGCTCTGGGGCCAACGTCCTGACTTTC. As protein: CASSVEPGQGSGANVLTF.

The J gene is TRBJ2-3, the V gene TRBV5-6, with D uncertain. This CDR3 spans 11 amino acids. Trimming cost V 1 base and J 7 bases, with 4 bases left between them. CDR1 and CDR2 from the germline V gene are SGHDT and YYEEEE. The DNA for the CDR3 is TGTGCCAGCAGCTTGTTCTATACGCAGTATTTT. It codes for CASSLFYTQYF.

The chain carries TRBV28 and TRBJ1-3, with 7 bases identical to TRBD1. The CDR3 has 15 amino acids. Germline assignment: CDR1 MDHEN and CDR2 SYDVKM. The V segment lost 5 bases and the J segment 9 bases; nucleotides outside the gene matches: 13. CDR3 protein: CASSQPPQQGSTIYF. CDR3 in DNA: TGTGCCAGCAGTCAACCCCCGCAACAGGGGAGCACCATATATTTT.